This T cell receptor beta chain is from a study of T cells after posttransplantation cyclophosphamide. Study-wide findings and caveats: Tissue-infiltrating T cells from skin or gut overlapped little with blood T cells.

Data came from immunoSEQ multiplex PCR; TCRdb stores just in-frame clones and leaves some out. The data contain about 9,700 clones, about 98% of them singletons. The naive gate required viable CD3+CD4+ or CD3+CD8+ cells with CCR7+CD45RA+CD45RO-CD95-CD27+CD28+ phenotype. This related bone marrow graft donor gave peripheral blood on the day of marrow donation. A word on this clone: The antigen is not known.

The clonotype originates from a woman between 55 and 75 years old in good health, CMV-negative, and a related stem cell transplant donor. Sequencing was carried out using naive CD4+ T cells sorted from PBMCs.

The CDR3 protein is CASSVGNGPSGANVLTF. Written as DNA, the CDR3 is TGTGCCAGCAGCGTAGGAAACGGTCCCTCTGGGGCCAACGTCCTGACTTTC. The gene calls are TRBV9 and TRBJ2-6; D gene unclear. The germline gives CDR1 SGDLS, CDR2 YYNGEE. This CDR3 contains 17 residues. The germline V and J ends were trimmed by 0 bases and 0 bases, with 10 bases remaining between them.